The clone carrying this T cell receptor beta chain was found once. Its specificity is not known. Trimming took off 8 bases at V and 3 bases at J, with 11 bases between the two ends. The CDR3 is 11 residues long. CDR1 DFQATT and CDR2 SNEGSKA come from the germline V gene (reference sequence). The data were taken from a study of beta chain features in type 1 diabetes. The study's findings and limits: In all four CD4+ subsets, TCRB CDR3 length was significantly, moderately reduced in type 1 diabetes.

Reverse transcribing all isolated RNA meant expressed TCRB transcripts were sequenced. The repertoire was sequenced with immunoSEQ multiplex PCR; TCRdb's copy has only in-frame clones and lacks some. This table has some 660,000 clones, roughly 13% appearing once. The TCR comes from a man aged 18 to 29 with type 1 diabetes. The chain links TRBV20-1 to TRBJ2-7, with D possibly called TRBD1 or TRBD2 (5 bases each). The sequenced sample consisted of naive CD4+ T cells from blood. The CDR3 protein is CSSERGYEQYF. The CDR3 nucleotides are TGCAGTTCCGAGAGGGGCTACGAGCAGTACTTC.